These T cell receptor beta chains were read from a single sample in a study of Ad26.COV2.S vaccination and SARS-CoV-2 variants. Some clones are missing from TCRdb's copy, which holds only in-frame ones; the method was immunoSEQ multiplex PCR. Of approximately 410,000 clones listed, more than 75% were seen once; the top ten hold approximately 4%. The sample was peripheral blood, taken in a trial of Ad26.COV2.S vaccine versus placebo. All receptors come from a person aged 18-60 years who received the Ad26.COV2.S COVID-19 vaccine or a placebo. Each CDR3 is given with its conserved first and last residue. The D gene is left open where the match is weak.

d_gene	v_gene	len	j_gene	CDR3aa
.	TRBV4-2	14	TRBJ2-3	CASSHDHDGPRQYF
.	TRBV11-2	14	TRBJ2-3	CASSLTGGKDTQYF
.	TRBV5-6	15	TRBJ1-5	CASSLWGSSNQPQHF
.	TRBV24-1	13	TRBJ2-3	CATSDLGGRTQYF
.	TRBV30	14	TRBJ1-6	CAWSGGVGNSPLHF
TRBD1	TRBV5-4	15	TRBJ1-2	CASSLPGTGGSGYTF
.	TRBV7-9	15	TRBJ2-3	CASRGGGTNTDTQYF
.	TRBV7-2	17	TRBJ2-7	CASSLDRVTVGTYEQYF
.	TRBV7-2	13	TRBJ2-3	CASSLFDSDTQYF
.	TRBV30	12	TRBJ1-2	CAWSVKGHGYTF
TRBD1	TRBV7-8	16	TRBJ1-2	CASSPEPTGLLGGYTF
TRBD1	TRBV28	16	TRBJ1-6	CASSTYRDSAHSPLHF
.	TRBV7-6	16	TRBJ2-5	CASSFLGPRVKETQYF
TRBD1	TRBV3-1/TRBV3-2	15	TRBJ1-2	CASSQTDRGPGGYTF
.	TRBV2	14	TRBJ1-3	CASSQGDSGNTIYF
TRBD2	TRBV5-8	15	TRBJ2-7	CASSLGEGGSYEQYF
TRBD2	TRBV3-1/TRBV3-2	15	TRBJ2-3	CASSQEWRGKDTQYF
.	TRBV4-3	15	TRBJ1-4	CASSQDEGQNEKLFF
.	TRBV4-3	22	TRBJ2-3	CASSQVVFGTPTDTLSPDTQYF
.	TRBV5-1	16	TRBJ1-6	CASSSQGPSYNSPLHF
.	TRBV19	15	TRBJ1-4	CASSIGAGLNEKLFF
TRBD1	TRBV25-1	15	TRBJ2-7	CASSEKDRGSYEQYF
.	TRBV25-1	13	TRBJ1-2	CASSEYQMGGYTF
.	TRBV6-1	20	TRBJ2-6	CASSEAGIYSISTGANVLTF
TRBD1	TRBV25-1	14	TRBJ1-4	CASKPGQGNEKLFF
.	TRBV5-8	15	TRBJ2-3	CASSLGNWGTDTQYF
.	TRBV20-1	11	TRBJ1-6	CSATSGAPLHF
.	TRBV5-4	18	TRBJ1-1	CASSLGAPRLGVNTEAFF
.	TRBV7-2	15	TRBJ1-5	CASSLDLRRGQPQHF
TRBD1	TRBV2	17	TRBJ2-7	CASRYRSGDRRPYEQYF
.	TRBV27	14	TRBJ2-4	CASREHPHKNIQYF
.	TRBV7-8	15	TRBJ2-5	CASSLGGGWEETQYF
TRBD1	TRBV2	13	TRBJ2-7	CASGQGVSYEQYF
.	TRBV27	14	TRBJ1-6	CASSPRSRVSPLHF
.	TRBV28	13	TRBJ1-2	CASSWTNIYGYTF
.	TRBV2	12	TRBJ1-2	CASRRGYYGYTF
TRBD1	TRBV30	18	TRBJ2-2	CAWSVGDRGSANTGELFF
.	TRBV7-2	14	TRBJ2-3	CASSLLASSDTQYF
TRBD2	TRBV6-4	14	TRBJ2-2	CASSSGGATGELFF
.	TRBV19	18	TRBJ2-2	CASRSAGRTFRDTGELFF
.	TRBV7-2	13	TRBJ1-5	CASSLVGDQPQHF
.	TRBV9	13	TRBJ2-5	CASSVVQGETQYF
.	TRBV30	13	TRBJ2-5	CAWNPQGEETQYF
TRBD2	TRBV4-1	18	TRBJ2-2	CASSQDDTSGGNTGELFF
.	TRBV6-5	15	TRBJ1-6	CARGGASTNNSPLHF
.	TRBV28	16	TRBJ1-4	CASSLWGENPNEKLFF
.	TRBV27	14	TRBJ1-5	CASSHGPFNQPQHF
.	TRBV6-5	14	TRBJ2-5	CASSYSRGGETQYF
.	TRBV6-2/TRBV6-3	14	TRBJ1-6	CASSYTEGGSPLHF
TRBD2	TRBV9	15	TRBJ2-1	CASSGIAGPYNEQFF
TRBD1	TRBV6-5	15	TRBJ2-7	CASSIETGESYEQYF
TRBD1	TRBV6-5	14	TRBJ1-5	CASIRQGSNQPQHF
.	TRBV7-9	11	TRBJ1-4	CASSILEKLFF